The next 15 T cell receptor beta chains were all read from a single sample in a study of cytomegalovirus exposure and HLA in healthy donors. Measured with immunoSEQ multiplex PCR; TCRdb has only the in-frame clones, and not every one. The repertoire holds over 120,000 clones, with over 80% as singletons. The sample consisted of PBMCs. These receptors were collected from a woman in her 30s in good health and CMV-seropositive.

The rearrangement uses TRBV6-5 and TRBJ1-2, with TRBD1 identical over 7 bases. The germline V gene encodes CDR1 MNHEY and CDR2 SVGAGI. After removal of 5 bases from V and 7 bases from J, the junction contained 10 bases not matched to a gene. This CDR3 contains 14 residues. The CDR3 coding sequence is TGTGCCAGCAGTCTTGACAGGGTACTACGTGGCTACACCTTC. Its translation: CASSLDRVLRGYTF.

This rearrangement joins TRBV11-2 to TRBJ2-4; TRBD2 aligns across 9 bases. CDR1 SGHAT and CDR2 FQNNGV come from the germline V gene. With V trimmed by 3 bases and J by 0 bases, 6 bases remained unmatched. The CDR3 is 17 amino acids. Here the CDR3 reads CASSFLAGTLAKNIQYF. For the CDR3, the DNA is TGTGCCAGCAGCTTCCTAGCGGGGACCCTAGCCAAAAACATTCAGTACTTC. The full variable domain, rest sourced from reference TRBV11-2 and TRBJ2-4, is EAGVAQSPRYKIIEKRQSVAFWCNPISGHATLYWYQQILGQGPKLLIQFQNNGVVDDSQLPKDRFSAERLKGVDSTLKIQPAKLEDSAVYLCASSFLAGTLAKNIQYFGAGTRLSVL.

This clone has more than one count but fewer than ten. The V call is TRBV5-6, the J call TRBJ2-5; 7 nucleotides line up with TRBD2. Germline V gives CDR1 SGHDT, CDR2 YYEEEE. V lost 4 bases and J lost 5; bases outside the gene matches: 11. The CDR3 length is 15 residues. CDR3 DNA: TGTGCCAGCAGCCCGGCGGGCGGGGGAGGGGAGACCCAGTACTTC. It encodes CASSPAGGGGETQYF.

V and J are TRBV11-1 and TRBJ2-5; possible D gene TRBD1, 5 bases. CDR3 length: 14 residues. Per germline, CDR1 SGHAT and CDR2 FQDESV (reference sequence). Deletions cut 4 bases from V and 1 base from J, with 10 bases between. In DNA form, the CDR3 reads TGTGCCAGCAGCTACGACAGAATCCAAGAGACCCAGTACTTC. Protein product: CASSYDRIQETQYF. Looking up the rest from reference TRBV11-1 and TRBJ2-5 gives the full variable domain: EAEVAQSPRYKITEKSQAVAFWCDPISGHATLYWYRQILGQGPELLVQFQDESVVDDSQLPKDRFSAERLKGVDSTLKIQPAELGDSAMYLCASSYDRIQETQYFGPGTRLLVL.

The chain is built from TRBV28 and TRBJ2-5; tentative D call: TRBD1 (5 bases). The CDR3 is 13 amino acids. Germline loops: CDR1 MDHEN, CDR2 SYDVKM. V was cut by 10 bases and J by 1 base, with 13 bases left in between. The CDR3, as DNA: TGTGCCACTATTCCGGACACCCAAGAGACCCAGTACTTC. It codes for CATIPDTQETQYF.

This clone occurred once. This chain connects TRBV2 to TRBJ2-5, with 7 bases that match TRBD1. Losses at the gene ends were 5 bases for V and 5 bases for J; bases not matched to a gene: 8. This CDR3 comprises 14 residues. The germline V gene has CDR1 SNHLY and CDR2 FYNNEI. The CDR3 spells CASSITTGEETQYF. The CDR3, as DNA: TGTGCCAGCAGTATCACAACAGGGGAGGAGACCCAGTACTTC.

The CDR3 nucleotides are TGTGCCAGCAGCCCTATAGGGGGGACAGGTCGCTACGAGCAGTACTTC. Residues: CASSPIGGTGRYEQYF. The chain is built from TRBV7-8 and TRBJ2-7; 8 bases line up with TRBD1. CDR3 length: 16 residues. V shed 5 bases and J 3 bases; nucleotides not matched to a gene: 12. Per germline, CDR1 SGHVS and CDR2 FQNEAQ.

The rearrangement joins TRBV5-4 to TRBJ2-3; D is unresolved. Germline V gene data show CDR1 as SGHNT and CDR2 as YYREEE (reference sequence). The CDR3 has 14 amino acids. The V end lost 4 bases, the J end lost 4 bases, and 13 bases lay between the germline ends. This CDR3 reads CASSDTGPADTQYF. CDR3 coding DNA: TGTGCCAGCAGCGACACCGGCCCCGCAGATACGCAGTATTTT.

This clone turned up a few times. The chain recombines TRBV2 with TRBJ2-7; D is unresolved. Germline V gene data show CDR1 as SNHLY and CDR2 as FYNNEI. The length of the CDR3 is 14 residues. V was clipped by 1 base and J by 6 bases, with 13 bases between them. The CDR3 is CASSEGRILTEQYF. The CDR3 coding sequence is TGTGCCAGCAGTGAAGGCAGGATCCTAACCGAGCAGTACTTC.

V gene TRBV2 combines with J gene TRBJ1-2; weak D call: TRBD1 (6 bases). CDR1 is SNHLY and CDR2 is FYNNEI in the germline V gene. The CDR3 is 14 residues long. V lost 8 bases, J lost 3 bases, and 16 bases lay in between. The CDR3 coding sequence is TGTGCCAGCGGGGGCATGGAGTTTGACTATGGCTACACCTTC. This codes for CASGGMEFDYGYTF.

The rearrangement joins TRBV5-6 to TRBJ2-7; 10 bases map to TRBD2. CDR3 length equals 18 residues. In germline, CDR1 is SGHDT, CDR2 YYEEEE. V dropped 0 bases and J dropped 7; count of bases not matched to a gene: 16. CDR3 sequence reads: CASSLVGLAEKRRREQYF. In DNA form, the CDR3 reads TGTGCCAGCAGCTTGGTTGGACTAGCGGAGAAAAGGAGAAGGGAGCAGTACTTC.

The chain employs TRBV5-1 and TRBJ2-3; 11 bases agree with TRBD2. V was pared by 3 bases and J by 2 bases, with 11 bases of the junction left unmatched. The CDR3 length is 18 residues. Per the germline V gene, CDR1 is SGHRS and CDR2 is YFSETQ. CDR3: CASSSWPGLAENTDTQYF. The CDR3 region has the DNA TGCGCCAGCAGCTCCTGGCCGGGACTAGCGGAAAACACAGATACGCAGTATTTT.

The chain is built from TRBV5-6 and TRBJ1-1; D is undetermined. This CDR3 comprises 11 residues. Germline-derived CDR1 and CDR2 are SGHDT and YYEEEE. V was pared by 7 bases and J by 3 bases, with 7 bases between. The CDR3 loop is CASHKYTEAFF. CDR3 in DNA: TGTGCCAGCCACAAGTACACTGAAGCTTTCTTT.

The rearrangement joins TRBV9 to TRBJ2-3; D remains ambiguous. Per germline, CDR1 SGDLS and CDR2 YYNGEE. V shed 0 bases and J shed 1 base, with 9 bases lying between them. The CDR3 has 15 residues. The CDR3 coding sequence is TGTGCCAGCAGCGTAGCTGTGTCGGGCACAGATACGCAGTATTTT. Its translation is CASSVAVSGTDTQYF. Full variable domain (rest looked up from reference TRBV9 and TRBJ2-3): DSGVTQTPKHLITATGQRVTLRCSPRSGDLSVYWYQQSLDQGLQFLIQYYNGEERAKGNILERFSAQQFPDLHSELNLSSLELGDSALYFCASSVAVSGTDTQYFGPGTRLTVL.

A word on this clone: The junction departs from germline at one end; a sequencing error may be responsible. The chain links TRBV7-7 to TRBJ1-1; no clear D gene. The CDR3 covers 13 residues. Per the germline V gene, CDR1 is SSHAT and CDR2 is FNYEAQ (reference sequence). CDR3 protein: CASSLGPATEAFF. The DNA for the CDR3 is TGTGCTAGCAGCCTCGGTCCTGCCACTGAAGCTTTCTTT. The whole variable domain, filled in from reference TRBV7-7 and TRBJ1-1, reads GAGVSQSPRYKVTKRGQDVTLRCDPISSHATLYWYQQALGQGPEFLTYFNYEAQPDKSGLPSDRFSAERPEGSISTLTIQRTEQRDSAMYRCASSLGPATEAFFGQGTRLTVV.